The sequence of this T cell receptor beta chain was determined in a study of T cells in Graves' hyperthyroidism and ophthalmopathy. Study-wide points: Most thyroid clonotypes expanded above 0.001 were also detected in blood.

From germline, CDR1 is KGHSH and CDR2 LQKENI. The length of the CDR3 is 13 residues. Trimming took 2 bases from V and 10 from J, leaving 9 bases between them. A note on this clonotype: Antigen specificity is unknown.

TCR beta CDR3 regions were amplified from RNA transcripts. In the first-round RT-PCR of the TCR CDR3, the HTBI primer set was used. TCRdb called the multiplex PCR reads again in MiXCR, with one record for every CDR3 protein. The sample shows about 620,000 distinct CDR3 sequences, about a sixth of them seen only once. The sequence came from a woman in her twenties or thirties with Graves' hyperthyroidism. Source material: blood. This rearrangement joins TRBV18 to TRBJ1-6; D is uncertain. The CDR3 sequence: CASSPIRESPLHF. CDR3 bases: TGTGCCAGCTCACCAATAAGGGAATCACCCCTCCACTTT. The full variable domain, in which reference TRBV18 and TRBJ1-6 provide the parts outside the CDR3, is NAGVMQNPRHLVRRRGQEARLRCSPMKGHSHVYWYRQLPEEGLKFMVYLQKENIIDESGMPKERFSAEFPKEGPSILRIQQVVRGDSAAYFCASSPIRESPLHFGNGTRLTVT.